Below are 13 T cell receptor beta chains sequenced from a single sample in a study of shared clonotypes between healthy human individuals. CD45RO-negative CD8 cells positively selected for CCR7 made up the naive population, which excluded terminally differentiated effector memory CD45RA+ cells. The protocol was immunoSEQ multiplex PCR, while the TCRdb copy is restricted to in-frame clones and leaves out a portion. In the table there are about 2.1 million clones, roughly 95% of which are singletons. The sequenced sample consisted of naive CD8+ T cells from PBMCs. Every receptor here comes from a man between 18 and 35 years old in good health. Some clones in this sample may be carry-over from other donors' samples.

The chain links TRBV29-1 to TRBJ1-2; a possible D gene is TRBD1 (5 bases). V lost 8 bases and J 8 bases, leaving 15 bases between the germline ends. The CDR3 totals 11 residues. Germline CDR1 and CDR2: SQVTM and ANQGSEA. The CDR3 spells CSLRRGSGYTF. For the CDR3, the DNA is TGCAGCTTGAGAAGGGGCTCCGGCTACACCTTC.

The chain employs TRBV7-2 and TRBJ2-4; D is perhaps TRBD1 (5 bases). The CDR3 is 15 residues long. Per germline, CDR1 SGHTA and CDR2 FQGNSA. Trimming took 1 base from V and 5 from J, leaving 12 bases between them. In DNA form, the CDR3 reads TGTGCCAGCAGCTTAGAGCAGGGTTGGGAAAACATTCAGTACTTC. Protein product: CASSLEQGWENIQYF.

The chain couples TRBV30 to TRBJ2-2; 8 bases line up with TRBD2. J was trimmed by 6 bases and V by 5 bases; bases with no gene match: 8. This CDR3 contains 14 residues. The germline V gene has CDR1 GTSNPN and CDR2 SVGIG (reference sequence). CDR3 residues: CAWGAGVSAGELFF. The CDR3 region has the DNA TGTGCCTGGGGAGCGGGAGTGAGTGCCGGGGAGCTGTTTTTT.

V gene TRBV23-1 combines with J gene TRBJ1-2, with D possibly TRBD1 on 5 matching bases. TRBV23-1 has ORF status, its function being uncertain. The CDR3 totals 17 residues. With 1 base removed from V and 4 bases from J, the gap between germline ends came to 19 bases. The DNA of the CDR3 is TGCGCCAGCAGTCAATGGCCTCTCCGGGGGTCCTCCTATGGCTACACCTTC. Protein: CASSQWPLRGSSYGYTF.

Worth noting for this clone: The same CDR3 also results from other DNA sequences found in this sample. J is TRBJ2-1 and V is TRBV7-8; no definite D call. Germline loops: CDR1 SGHVS, CDR2 FQNEAQ. This CDR3 comprises 11 residues. V lost 5 bases, J lost 6 bases, and 5 bases lay in between. CDR3 in amino acids: CASSPGNEQFF. For the CDR3, the DNA is TGTGCCAGCAGCCCCGGCAATGAGCAGTTCTTC.

The rearrangement links TRBV5-4 to TRBJ2-5, with 7 bases aligning to TRBD2. In germline, CDR1 is SGHNT, CDR2 YYREEE (reference sequence). CDR3 length: 15 residues. The J segment lost 5 bases and the V segment lost 4 bases, leaving 11 bases of the junction unmatched. Here the CDR3 reads CASSLTRGVVETQYF. CDR3 DNA sequence: TGTGCCAGCAGCCTGACACGGGGGGTGGTGGAGACCCAGTACTTC.

The rearrangement uses TRBV15 and TRBJ1-1; unclear D gene. The CDR3 has 14 amino acids. Looked up from germline, CDR1 is LNHNV and CDR2 is YYDKDF (reference sequence). With 8 bases removed from V and 0 bases from J, the gap between germline ends came to 13 bases. CDR3 in amino acids: CATSHRTMNTEAFF. In nucleotides, the CDR3 is TGTGCCACCTCCCACCGTACAATGAACACTGAAGCTTTCTTT.

Comment on this clone: The same CDR3 can be traced to other DNA sequences in this sample. The gene calls are TRBV27 and TRBJ2-7; no clear D. Germline V gene sequence: CDR1 MNHEY, CDR2 SMNVEV (reference sequence). With 0 bases removed from V and 2 bases from J, the gap between germline ends came to 11 bases. This CDR3 has 15 residues. The CDR3 DNA reads as TGTGCCAGCAGTTTATCGGGTCGGAGCCCCTACGAGCAGTACTTC. Translated: CASSLSGRSPYEQYF.

V is TRBV4-3 and J is TRBJ2-3; D gene uncertain. The CDR3 length is 17 residues. Germline-derived CDR1 and CDR2 are LGHNA and YSLEER. V was cut by 2 bases and J by 0 bases, with 15 bases left in between. DNA for the CDR3: TGCGCCAGCAGCCAACAACCGGACGAGACTAGCACAGATACGCAGTATTTT. Its translation is CASSQQPDETSTDTQYF.

The chain couples TRBV9 to TRBJ2-7, with TRBD2 identical over 11 bases. With V trimmed by 3 bases and J by 5 bases, 10 bases remained unmatched. Germline-derived CDR1 and CDR2 are SGDLS and YYNGEE. The CDR3 consists of 16 residues. The CDR3 is CASSASSGRVTDEQYF. Here the CDR3 DNA reads TGTGCCAGCAGCGCCAGTAGCGGGAGGGTCACGGACGAGCAGTACTTC.

This sequence joins TRBV19 and TRBJ2-1, with TRBD2 as a possible D gene (6 bases). Per germline, CDR1 LNHDA and CDR2 SQIVND (reference sequence). The CDR3 contains 14 residues. V lost 5 bases, J lost 5 bases, and 13 bases lay in between. This chain's CDR3 is CASSYLGLNNEQFF. As DNA, the CDR3 is TGTGCCAGTAGTTATTTGGGACTTAACAATGAGCAGTTCTTC.

V gene TRBV28 combines with J gene TRBJ2-2, with unresolved D. V lost 4 bases and J 4 bases, leaving 13 bases between the germline ends. The CDR3 is made up of 15 amino acids. The germline CDR1 and CDR2 sequences are MDHEN and SYDVKM. Here the CDR3 reads CASSSSFMSTGELFF. CDR3 DNA: TGTGCCAGCAGTTCGAGCTTTATGAGCACCGGGGAGCTGTTTTTT.

A note on this clone: The sample holds other DNA sequences that translate to the same CDR3. The CDR3 DNA reads TGTGCCAGCAGCGCTGGACTAGCCTCCTACGAGCAGTACTTC. Its translation: CASSAGLASYEQYF. The chain carries TRBV9 and TRBJ2-7; the match to TRBD2 covers 8 bases. Germline V gene lookup returns CDR1 SGDLS and CDR2 YYNGEE. The CDR3 covers 14 residues. Losses at the gene ends were 3 bases for V and 0 bases for J; bases not matched to a gene: 2. Using reference TRBV9 and TRBJ2-7 for the parts outside the CDR3, the full variable domain is DSGVTQTPKHLITATGQRVTLRCSPRSGDLSVYWYQQSLDQGLQFLIQYYNGEERAKGNILERFSAQQFPDLHSELNLSSLELGDSALYFCASSAGLASYEQYFGPGTRLTVT.